This TCR beta chain was captured in a study of OX40 agonist ivuxolimab in advanced cancers. About the research overall: An anti-OX40 (CD134) antibody with agonistic activity, ivuxolimab, was administered to patients. Previous treatment with anti-PD-1, anti-PD-L1 or anti-CTLA-4 therapy was allowed; less than 45% had received some. At 82.7% male, the cohort had a mean age of around 56 years, ranging from roughly 20 to 85.

Note on this clone: The antigen is not known.

The V and J ends lost 5 bases and 7 bases respectively, with 17 bases between them. Germline CDR1 and CDR2: MNHNY and SVGAGI (reference sequence). The CDR3 contains 15 residues. The repertoire was sequenced with immunoSEQ multiplex PCR; TCRdb's copy has only in-frame clones and lacks some. This table holds roughly 79,000 clones, about 80% found once. General study results and limits: CD8+ T cells averaged more expanded clones than CD4+.

The specimen was CD4+ or CD8+ T cells sorted from blood, collected in a trial of the OX40 agonist ivuxolimab. This chain connects TRBV6-6 to TRBJ1-4; D call uncertain. This receptor was identified in an adult with an advanced solid tumor such as melanoma, head and neck, liver or kidney cancer. Written as DNA, the CDR3 is TGTGCCAGCAGTAACCCCGGCGATGCTCGTGAAAAACTGTTTTTT. Amino acids: CASSNPGDAREKLFF.